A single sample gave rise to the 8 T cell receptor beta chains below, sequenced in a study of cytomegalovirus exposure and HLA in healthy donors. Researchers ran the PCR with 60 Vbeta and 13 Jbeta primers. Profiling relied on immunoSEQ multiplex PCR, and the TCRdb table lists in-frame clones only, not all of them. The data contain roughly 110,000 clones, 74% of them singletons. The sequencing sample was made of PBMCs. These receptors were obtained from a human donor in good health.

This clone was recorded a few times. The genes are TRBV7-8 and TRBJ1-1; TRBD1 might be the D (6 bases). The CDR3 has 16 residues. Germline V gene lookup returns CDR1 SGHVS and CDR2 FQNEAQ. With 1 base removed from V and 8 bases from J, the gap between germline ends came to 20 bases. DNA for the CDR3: TGTGCCAGCAGCTTAGGATTTCTAGGGGGGGCTGGGGAAGCTTTCTTT. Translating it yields CASSLGFLGGAGEAFF. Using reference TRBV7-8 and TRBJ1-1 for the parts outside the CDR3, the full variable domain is GAGVSQSPRYKVAKRGQDVALRCDPISGHVSLFWYQQALGQGPEFLTYFQNEAQLDKSGLPSDRFFAERPEGSVSTLKIQRTQQEDSAVYLCASSLGFLGGAGEAFFGQGTRLTVV.

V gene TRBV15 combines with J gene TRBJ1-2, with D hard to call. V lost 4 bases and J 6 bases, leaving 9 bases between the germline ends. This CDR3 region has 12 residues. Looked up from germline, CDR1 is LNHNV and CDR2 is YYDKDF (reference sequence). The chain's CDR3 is CATSNLSDGYTF. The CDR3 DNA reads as TGTGCCACCAGCAACCTTTCGGATGGCTACACCTTC.

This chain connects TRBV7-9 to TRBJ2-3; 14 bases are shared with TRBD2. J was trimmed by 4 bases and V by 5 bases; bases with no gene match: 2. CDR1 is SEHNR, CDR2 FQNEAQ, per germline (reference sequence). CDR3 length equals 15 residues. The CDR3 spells CASSPTSGRADTQYF. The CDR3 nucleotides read TGTGCCAGCAGCCCGACTAGCGGGAGGGCAGATACGCAGTATTTT.

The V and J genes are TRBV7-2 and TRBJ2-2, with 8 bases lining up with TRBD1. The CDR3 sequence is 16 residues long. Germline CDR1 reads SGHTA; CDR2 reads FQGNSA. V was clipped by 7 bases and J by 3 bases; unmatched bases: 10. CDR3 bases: TGTGCCAGCACGCGGCAGGCAGGGGGCTACACCGGGGAGCTGTTTTTT. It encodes CASTRQAGGYTGELFF.

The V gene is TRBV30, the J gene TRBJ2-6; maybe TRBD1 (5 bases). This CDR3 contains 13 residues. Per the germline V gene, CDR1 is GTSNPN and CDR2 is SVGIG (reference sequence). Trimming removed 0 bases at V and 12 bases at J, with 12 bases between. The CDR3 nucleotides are TGTGCCTGGAGTGTATCTCAGGGAACCGTCCTGACTTTC. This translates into CAWSVSQGTVLTF.

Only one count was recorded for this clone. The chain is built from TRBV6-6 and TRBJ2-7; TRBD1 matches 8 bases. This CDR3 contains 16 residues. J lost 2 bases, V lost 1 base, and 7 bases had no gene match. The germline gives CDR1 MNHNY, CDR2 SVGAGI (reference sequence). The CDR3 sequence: CASSYFYRDRTYEQYF. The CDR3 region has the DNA TGTGCCAGCAGTTACTTCTACCGGGACAGGACCTACGAGCAGTACTTC.

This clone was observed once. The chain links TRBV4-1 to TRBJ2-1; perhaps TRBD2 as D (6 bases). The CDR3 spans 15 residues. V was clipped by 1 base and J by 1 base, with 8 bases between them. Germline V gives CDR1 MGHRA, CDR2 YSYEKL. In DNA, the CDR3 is TGCGCCAGCAGCCAAGTGGGGGGTTCCTACAATGAGCAGTTCTTC. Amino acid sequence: CASSQVGGSYNEQFF.

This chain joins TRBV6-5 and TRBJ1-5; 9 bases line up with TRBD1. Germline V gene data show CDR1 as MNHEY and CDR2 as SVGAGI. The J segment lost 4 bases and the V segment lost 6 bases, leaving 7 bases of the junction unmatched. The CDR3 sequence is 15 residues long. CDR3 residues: CASSPGQGLNQPQHF. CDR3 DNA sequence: TGTGCCAGCAGCCCTGGACAGGGGCTTAATCAGCCCCAGCATTTT.